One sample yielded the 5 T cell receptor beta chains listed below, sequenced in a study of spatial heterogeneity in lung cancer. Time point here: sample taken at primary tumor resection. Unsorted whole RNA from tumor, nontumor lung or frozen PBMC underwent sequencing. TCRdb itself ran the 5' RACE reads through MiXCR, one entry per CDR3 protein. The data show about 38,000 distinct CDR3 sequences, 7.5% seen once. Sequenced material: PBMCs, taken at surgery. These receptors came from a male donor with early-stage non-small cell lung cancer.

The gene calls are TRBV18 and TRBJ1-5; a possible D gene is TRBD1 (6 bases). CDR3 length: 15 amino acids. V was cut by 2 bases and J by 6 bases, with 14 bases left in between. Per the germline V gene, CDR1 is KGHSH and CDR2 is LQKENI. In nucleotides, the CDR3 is TGTGCCAGCTCACCATTACAGGGTCAGGGTCAGCCCCAGCATTTT. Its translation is CASSPLQGQGQPQHF.

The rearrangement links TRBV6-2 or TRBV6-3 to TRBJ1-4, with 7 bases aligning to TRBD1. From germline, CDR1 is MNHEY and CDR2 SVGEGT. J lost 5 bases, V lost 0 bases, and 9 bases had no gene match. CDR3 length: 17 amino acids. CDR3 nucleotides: TGTGCCAGCAGTTACTCACGGTGGGACAGAAAGAATGAAAAACTGTTTTTT. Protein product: CASSYSRWDRKNEKLFF.

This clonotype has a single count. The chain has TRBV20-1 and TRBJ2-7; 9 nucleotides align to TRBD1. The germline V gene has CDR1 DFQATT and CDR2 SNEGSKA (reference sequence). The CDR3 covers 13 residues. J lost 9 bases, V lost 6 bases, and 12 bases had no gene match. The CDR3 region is CSARPGTGPRQYF. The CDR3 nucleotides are TGCAGTGCGAGACCGGGGACAGGGCCGCGGCAGTACTTC.

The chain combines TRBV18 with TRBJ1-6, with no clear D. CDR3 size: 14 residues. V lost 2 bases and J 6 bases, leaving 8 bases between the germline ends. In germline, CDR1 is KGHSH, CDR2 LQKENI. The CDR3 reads CASSPEGSNSPLHF. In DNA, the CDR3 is TGTGCCAGCTCACCAGAAGGCAGTAATTCACCCCTCCACTTT.

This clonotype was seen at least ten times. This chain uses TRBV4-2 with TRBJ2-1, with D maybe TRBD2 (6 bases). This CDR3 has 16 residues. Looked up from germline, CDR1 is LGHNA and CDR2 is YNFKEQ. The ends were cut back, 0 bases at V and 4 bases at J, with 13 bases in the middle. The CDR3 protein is CASSQDVTGEYNEQFF. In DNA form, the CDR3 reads TGTGCCAGCAGCCAAGATGTGACGGGAGAATACAATGAGCAGTTCTTC.